The rows below give T cell receptor beta chains drawn from one sample of a study of beta chain features in type 1 diabetes. Sequencing used immunoSEQ multiplex PCR; TCRdb keeps in-frame clones, though not all of them. The table has around 260,000 clones, roughly 20% seen once; the top ten hold 0.028%. Sequencing was performed on naive CD4+ T cells from blood. These receptors came from a woman aged 40-49 years with type 1 diabetes. CDR3s include the opening cysteine and the closing phenylalanine or tryptophan. D genes are given only for firm matches. Only some rows state a clone size, as once, few, many or a class for expanded clones.

clone_size j_call cdr3_length v_call d_call cdr3_nt cdr3_aa
- TRBJ1-2 12 TRBV28 - TGTGCCAGCAGGGACAGTAAGGCGGGCTACACCTTC CASRDSKAGYTF
- TRBJ1-4 14 TRBV9 - TGTGCCAGCAGCGCCCGAGGGAGGGAAGGGGAACTGTTTTTT CASSARGREGELFF
few TRBJ2-4 12 TRBV28 - TGTGCCAGCCTGACGCCGGGGAGCATTCAGTACTTC CASLTPGSIQYF
- TRBJ1-2 15 TRBV15 - TGTGCCACCAGCAGAGATCGGAGGCAGAACTATGGCTACACCTTC CATSRDRRQNYGYTF
few TRBJ2-2 13 TRBV9 TRBD1 TGTGCCAGCAGCATCAGGGGGACCGGGGAGCTGTTTTTT CASSIRGTGELFF
few TRBJ2-1 15 TRBV5-1 TRBD2 TGCGCCAGCAGCCTGGGACTAGCGGGGGACAATGAGCAGTTCTTC CASSLGLAGDNEQFF
- TRBJ2-5 13 TRBV7-2 TRBD1 TGTGCCAGCAGCGCAGGGGGCGAAGAGACCCAGTACTTC CASSAGGEETQYF
- TRBJ1-1 12 TRBV7-2 - TGTGCCAGCAGCCTAGAGGGGCGGCAAGCTTTCTTT CASSLEGRQAFF
- TRBJ2-7 15 TRBV29-1 - TGCAGCGTGGCTGGGACACCTGAGGAGGCCTACGAGCAGTACTTC CSVAGTPEEAYEQYF
few TRBJ1-6 16 TRBV9 - TGTGCCAGCAGCTCCCGAGAGAGGGAGGAGAATTCACCCCTCCACTTT CASSSREREENSPLHF
- TRBJ2-3 16 TRBV7-8 TRBD2 TGTGCCAGCAGCTTAGTCGGTGGACTAGCGGGAGATACGCAGTATTTT CASSLVGGLAGDTQYF
few TRBJ2-2 16 TRBV30 - TGTGCCTGGAGTGGGGACGGGAGAATGAACACCGGGGAGCTGTTTTTT CAWSGDGRMNTGELFF
few TRBJ1-6 13 TRBV4-2 TRBD1 TGTGCCAGCAGCTTAACGACCGGGACAGGGAGTCACTTT CASSLTTGTGSHF
- TRBJ2-6 15 TRBV2 TRBD1 TGTGCCAGCAGCGACAGGGGGCCTGGGGCCAACGTCCTGACTTTC CASSDRGPGANVLTF
- TRBJ1-2 8 TRBV29-1 - TGCAGCGCCCCGGGCTACACCTTC CSAPGYTF
- TRBJ2-5 15 TRBV6-5 - TGTGCCAGCAAGAGCGCAGGACGGGAAAGAGAGACCCAGTACTTC CASKSAGRERETQYF
- TRBJ1-4 14 TRBV7-9 - TGTGCCAGCAGCTTGGCAGGGACTTTGGAAAAACTGTTTTTT CASSLAGTLEKLFF
- TRBJ2-1 13 TRBV7-7 - TGTGCTAGCAGCTCAGGGACAATCAATGAGCAGTTCTTC CASSSGTINEQFF
few TRBJ2-1 15 TRBV7-3 TRBD2 TGTGCCAGCAGCTTCTTGGGCGGGAGGGTTAATGAGCAGTTCTTC CASSFLGGRVNEQFF
few TRBJ2-3 13 TRBV6-6 - TGTGCCAGCAGTTACTCGGGCCCAGATACGCAGTATTTT CASSYSGPDTQYF
few TRBJ2-2 14 TRBV9 - TGTGCCAGCAATAGGGACACAAACACCGGGGAGCTGTTTTTT CASNRDTNTGELFF
- TRBJ1-1 15 TRBV30 - TGTGCCTGGAGTGACCCAAGGGACATGAACACTGAAGCTTTCTTT CAWSDPRDMNTEAFF
few TRBJ2-1 14 TRBV7-2 TRBD2 TGTGCCAGCACCACTTGGGCGGGAGTGAATGAGCAGTTCTTC CASTTWAGVNEQFF
once TRBJ2-3 15 TRBV28 TRBD2 TGTGCCAGCAGTTTCCGCGGGGGATCCACAGATACGCAGTATTTT CASSFRGGSTDTQYF
- TRBJ1-6 14 TRBV6-5 TRBD1 TGTGCCAGCAGTTACGGGGACAGCTCAACACCCCTCCACTTT CASSYGDSSTPLHF
- TRBJ1-2 15 TRBV25-1 - TGTGCCAGCAGTGCTGGGGGGGGGCAGGTGCATGGCTACACCTTC CASSAGGGQVHGYTF
- TRBJ2-1 13 TRBV7-2 - TGTGCCAGCAGGTGGAGGCCCCGGGATGAGCAGTTCTTC CASRWRPRDEQFF
- TRBJ2-5 15 TRBV6-6 - TGTGCCAGCAGTTTACTTCCTCCGGAGGGGGAGACCCAGTACTTC CASSLLPPEGETQYF
few TRBJ2-3 13 TRBV5-1 - TGCGCCAGCCGACTGGGGGCGCGGGATACGCAGTATTTT CASRLGARDTQYF
- TRBJ2-7 13 TRBV5-4 TRBD2 TGTGCCAGCAGCGTGGGACTAGCGGGAGAGCAGTACTTC CASSVGLAGEQYF
few TRBJ1-4 14 TRBV2 - TGTGCCAGCAGTGAAAGGGCGGGGGCCGAAAAACTGTTTTTT CASSERAGAEKLFF
- TRBJ2-3 13 TRBV5-4 - TGTGCCAGCAGCTTGCCGAAGCCAGATACGCAGTATTTT CASSLPKPDTQYF
- TRBJ2-7 14 TRBV7-6 - TGTGCCAGCAGCTTAGCGGCGGCTCTCAGCGAGCAGTACTTC CASSLAAALSEQYF
few TRBJ2-5 15 TRBV5-4 TRBD2 TGTGCCAGCAGCTCTACGGTGGGGGGGACGGAGACCCAGTACTTC CASSSTVGGTETQYF
- TRBJ2-5 13 TRBV6-5 - TGTGCCAGCAGTTACAGAGACAGCGTCCGGGTGGACTTC CASSYRDSVRVDF
- TRBJ1-4 14 TRBV4-3 TRBD1 TGCGCCAGCAGCCAAGATAGGGACAGGGAAAAACTGTTTTTT CASSQDRDREKLFF
- TRBJ2-7 15 TRBV6-5 TRBD2 TGTGCCACCTCGGGGACTAGCGGGGGGAACTACGAGCAGTACTTC CATSGTSGGNYEQYF
- TRBJ2-7 14 TRBV5-1 - TGCGCCAGCAGCTTGGACAGTTTGAGCTACGAGCAGTACTTC CASSLDSLSYEQYF
- TRBJ1-1 16 TRBV5-4 - TGTGCCAGCAGCGACAAGACTATGGGGTCGAGGGATGAAGCTTTCTTT CASSDKTMGSRDEAFF
few TRBJ1-5 15 TRBV18 - TGTGCCAGCTCCCCCGGACAACCGGACAATCAGCCCCAGCATTTT CASSPGQPDNQPQHF
few TRBJ1-2 12 TRBV4-1 TRBD1 TGCGCCAGCAGCCAAGGGGACAGGGGACCCACCTTC CASSQGDRGPTF
few TRBJ2-5 12 TRBV29-1 - TGCAGCGTTGTGGGACGGGGGGAGACCCAGTACTTC CSVVGRGETQYF
- TRBJ2-3 20 TRBV13 TRBD2 TGTGCCAGCAGCTTAAAGAAGGGGGCCACGACTAGCGGATACACAGATACGCAGTATTTT CASSLKKGATTSGYTDTQYF
- TRBJ1-1 12 TRBV29-1 - TGCAGCGTATGGAAAGGCGGCACTGAAGCTTTCTTT CSVWKGGTEAFF
once TRBJ2-1 15 TRBV6-4 TRBD1 TGTGCCAGCAGCCGGACAGGGCCAACCCTCAATGAGCAGTTCTTC CASSRTGPTLNEQFF